There are many counts of the clone carrying this T cell receptor beta chain. The method for making cDNA was 5'RACE, and it used 10-nucleotide random UMIs. MiXCR, run by TCRdb on the 5' RACE reads, gives a single entry per CDR3 protein. In the table there are approximately 40,000 distinct CDR3 sequences, approximately 4.2% of which are singletons. The sample comes from a study of neurological immune-mediated disorders. V lost 4 bases to trimming and J lost 8 bases, with 13 bases between them. The CDR3 runs to 13 residues. CDR1 is SGHRS, CDR2 YFSETQ, per germline. Specimen: PBMCs. The chain has TRBV5-1 and TRBJ2-1; D remains unclear. The origin of this receptor is a young man with multiple sclerosis. Here the CDR3 reads CASSALTGDEQFF. CDR3 sequence (DNA): TGCGCCAGCAGCGCCTTAACGGGCGATGAGCAGTTCTTC.